The T cell receptor (beta chain) under discussion was sequenced for a study of shared T cell receptors in the human thymus. The V segment lost 5 bases and the J segment 15 bases; nucleotides outside the gene matches: 16. The V gene's germline CDR1 is SNHLY and CDR2 FYNNEI. The CDR3 has 14 residues. Profiled with immunoSEQ multiplex PCR; TCRdb holds only in-frame clones, not every one. Of 600,000 or so clones in the sample, around 87% were seen once. The data also belong to a second study, concerning human thymus T cells. That investigation notes: Those donating were healthy Finnish infants in corrective surgery for congenital heart defects. What related research reported was that thymic repertoires overlapped highly among unrelated individuals.

The sample comprised thymocytes. V is TRBV2 and J is TRBJ2-1; 7 positions agree with TRBD1. The TCR was taken from a boy under two years old with a congenital heart defect. The CDR3 sequence: CASSSAQGPHLGFF. CDR3 DNA: TGTGCCAGCAGTTCGGCACAGGGGCCCCACCTGGGGTTCTTC.